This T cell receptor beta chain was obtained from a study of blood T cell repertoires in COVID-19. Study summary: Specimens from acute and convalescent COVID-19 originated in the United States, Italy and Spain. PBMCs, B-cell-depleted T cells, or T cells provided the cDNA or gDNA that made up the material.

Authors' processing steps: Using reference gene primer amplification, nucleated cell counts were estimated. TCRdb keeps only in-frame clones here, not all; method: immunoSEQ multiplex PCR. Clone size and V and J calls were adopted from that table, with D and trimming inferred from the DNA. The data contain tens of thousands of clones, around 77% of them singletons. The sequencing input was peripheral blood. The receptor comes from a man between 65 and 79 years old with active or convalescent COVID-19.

The CDR3 nucleotides read TGTGCCAGCAGCGTAAGTTTTACAGTACAAGAGACCCAGTACTTC. It yields the protein CASSVSFTVQETQYF. V gene TRBV9 combines with J gene TRBJ2-5; D ambiguous. V lost 1 base and J 2 bases, leaving 12 bases between the germline ends. CDR1 is SGDLS and CDR2 is YYNGEE in the germline V gene. There are 15 residues in the CDR3.